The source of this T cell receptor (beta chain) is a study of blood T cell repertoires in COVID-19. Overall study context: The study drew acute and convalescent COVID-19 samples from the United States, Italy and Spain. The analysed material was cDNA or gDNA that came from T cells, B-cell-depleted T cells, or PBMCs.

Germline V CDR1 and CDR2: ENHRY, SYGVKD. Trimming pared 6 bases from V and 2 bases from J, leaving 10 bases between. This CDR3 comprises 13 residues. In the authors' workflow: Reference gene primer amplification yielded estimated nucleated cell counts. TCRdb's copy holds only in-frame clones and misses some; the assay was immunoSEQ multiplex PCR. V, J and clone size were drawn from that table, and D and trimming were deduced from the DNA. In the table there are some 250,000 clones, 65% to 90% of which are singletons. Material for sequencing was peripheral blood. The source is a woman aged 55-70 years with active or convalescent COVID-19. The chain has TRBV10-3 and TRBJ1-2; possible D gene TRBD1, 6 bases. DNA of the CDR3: TGTGCCATCAGCCCCAGGGGCAACTATGGCTACACCTTC. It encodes CAISPRGNYGYTF.